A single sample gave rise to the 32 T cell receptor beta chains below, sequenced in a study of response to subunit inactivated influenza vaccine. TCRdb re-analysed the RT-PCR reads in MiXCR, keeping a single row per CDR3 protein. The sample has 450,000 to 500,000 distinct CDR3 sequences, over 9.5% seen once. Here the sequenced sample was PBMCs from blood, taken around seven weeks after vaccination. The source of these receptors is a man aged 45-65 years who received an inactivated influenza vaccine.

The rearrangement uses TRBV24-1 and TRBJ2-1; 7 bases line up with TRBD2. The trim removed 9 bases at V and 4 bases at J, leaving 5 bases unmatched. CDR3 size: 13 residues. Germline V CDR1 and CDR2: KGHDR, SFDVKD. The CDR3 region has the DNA TGTGCCACCGGGGCTAGCGGATACAATGAGCAGTTCTTC. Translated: CATGASGYNEQFF.

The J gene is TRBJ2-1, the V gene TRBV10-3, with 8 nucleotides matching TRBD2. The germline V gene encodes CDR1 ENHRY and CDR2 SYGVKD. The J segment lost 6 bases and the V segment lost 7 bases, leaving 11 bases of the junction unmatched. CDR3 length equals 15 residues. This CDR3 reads CAINRAGGASNEQFF. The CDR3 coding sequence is TGTGCCATCAACAGAGCCGGGGGGGCCTCCAATGAGCAGTTCTTC.

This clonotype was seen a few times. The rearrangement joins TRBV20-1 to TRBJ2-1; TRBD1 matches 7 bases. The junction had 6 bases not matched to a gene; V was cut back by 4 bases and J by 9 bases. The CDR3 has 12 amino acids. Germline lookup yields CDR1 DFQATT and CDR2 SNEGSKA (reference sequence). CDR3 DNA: TGCAGTGCTATACCAGGGACAGCTGAGCAGTTCTTC. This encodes CSAIPGTAEQFF.

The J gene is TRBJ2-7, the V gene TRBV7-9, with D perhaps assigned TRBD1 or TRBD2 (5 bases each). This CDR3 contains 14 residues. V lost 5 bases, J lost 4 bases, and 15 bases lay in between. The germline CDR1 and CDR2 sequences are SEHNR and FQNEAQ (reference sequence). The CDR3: CASSQNRDLYEQYF. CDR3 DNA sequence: TGTGCCAGCAGCCAAAACCGGGACCTATACGAGCAGTACTTC.

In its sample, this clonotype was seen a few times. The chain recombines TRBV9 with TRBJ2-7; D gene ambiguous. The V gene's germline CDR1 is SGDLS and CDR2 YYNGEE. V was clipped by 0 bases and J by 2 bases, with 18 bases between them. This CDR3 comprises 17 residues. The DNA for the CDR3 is TGTGCCAGCAGCGTAGTAGGCTCGGCCAGTTCGGCCTACGAGCAGTACTTC. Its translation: CASSVVGSASSAYEQYF.

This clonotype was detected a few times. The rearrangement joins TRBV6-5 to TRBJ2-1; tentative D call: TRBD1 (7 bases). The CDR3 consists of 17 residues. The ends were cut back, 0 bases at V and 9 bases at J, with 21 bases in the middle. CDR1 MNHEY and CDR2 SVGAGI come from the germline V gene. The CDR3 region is CASSYSKLEGAMGEQFF. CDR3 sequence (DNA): TGTGCCAGCAGTTACTCGAAGTTGGAGGGGGCCATGGGTGAGCAGTTCTTC.

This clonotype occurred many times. The CDR3 region has the DNA TGCAGTGCTAGTCCCTCGGGGGAAAACATTCAGTACTTC. Its protein product is CSASPSGENIQYF. The chain employs TRBV20-1 and TRBJ2-4; tentatively, D is TRBD2 (6 bases). Between the trimmed V and J ends, which lost 3 bases and 5 bases, there was a span of 11 bases. The CDR3 is 13 residues long. Germline CDR1 is DFQATT and CDR2 is SNEGSKA (reference sequence).

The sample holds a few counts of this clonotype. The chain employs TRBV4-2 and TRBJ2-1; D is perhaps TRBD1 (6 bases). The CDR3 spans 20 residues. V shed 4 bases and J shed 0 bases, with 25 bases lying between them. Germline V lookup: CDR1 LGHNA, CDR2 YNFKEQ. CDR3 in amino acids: CASSRGIAGTPASSYNEQFF. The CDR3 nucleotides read TGTGCCAGCAGCCGTGGGATTGCCGGGACACCCGCAAGCTCCTACAATGAGCAGTTCTTC.

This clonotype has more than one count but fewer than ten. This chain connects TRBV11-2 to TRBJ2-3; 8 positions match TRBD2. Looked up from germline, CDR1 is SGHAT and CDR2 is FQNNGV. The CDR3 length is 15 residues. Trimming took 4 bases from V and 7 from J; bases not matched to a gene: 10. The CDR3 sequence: CASSYPGLGRHTQYF. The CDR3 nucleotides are TGTGCCAGCAGCTATCCGGGACTAGGACGACATACGCAGTATTTT.

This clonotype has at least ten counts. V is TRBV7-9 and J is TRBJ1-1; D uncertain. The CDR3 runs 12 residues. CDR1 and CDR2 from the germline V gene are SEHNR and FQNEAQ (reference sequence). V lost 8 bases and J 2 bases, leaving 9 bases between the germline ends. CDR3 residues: CASFAFNTEAFF. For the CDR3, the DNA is TGTGCCAGCTTTGCCTTTAACACTGAAGCTTTCTTT.

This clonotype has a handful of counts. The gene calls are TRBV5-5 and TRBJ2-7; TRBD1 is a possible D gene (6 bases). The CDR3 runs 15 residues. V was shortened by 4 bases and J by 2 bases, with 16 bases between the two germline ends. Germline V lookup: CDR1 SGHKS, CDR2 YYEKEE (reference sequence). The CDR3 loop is CASSPLRDIPYEQYF. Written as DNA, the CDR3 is TGTGCCAGCAGCCCACTACGGGACATCCCCTACGAGCAGTACTTC.

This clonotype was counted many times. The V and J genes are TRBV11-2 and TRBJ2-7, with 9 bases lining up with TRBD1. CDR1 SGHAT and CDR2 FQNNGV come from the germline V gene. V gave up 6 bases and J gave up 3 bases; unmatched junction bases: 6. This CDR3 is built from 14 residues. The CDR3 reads CASRSTGGSYEQYF. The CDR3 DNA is TGTGCCAGCAGATCGACAGGGGGTAGCTACGAGCAGTACTTC.

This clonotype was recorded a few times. As DNA, the CDR3 is TGCGCCAGCAGCGAACAGGGGATGAACACTGAAGCTTTCTTT. Amino acids: CASSEQGMNTEAFF. The chain employs TRBV5-1 and TRBJ1-1; 7 positions agree with TRBD1. Unmatched junction bases numbered 3, after V lost 4 bases and J lost 0 bases. Germline V lookup: CDR1 SGHRS, CDR2 YFSETQ. The CDR3 has 14 amino acids.

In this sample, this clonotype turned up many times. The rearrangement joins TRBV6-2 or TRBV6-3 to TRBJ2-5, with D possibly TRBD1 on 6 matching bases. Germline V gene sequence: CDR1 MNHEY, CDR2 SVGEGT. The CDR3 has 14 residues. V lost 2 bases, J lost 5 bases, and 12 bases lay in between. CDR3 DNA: TGTGCCAGCAGTTACCCCGGACAGACGGAGACCCAGTACTTC. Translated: CASSYPGQTETQYF.

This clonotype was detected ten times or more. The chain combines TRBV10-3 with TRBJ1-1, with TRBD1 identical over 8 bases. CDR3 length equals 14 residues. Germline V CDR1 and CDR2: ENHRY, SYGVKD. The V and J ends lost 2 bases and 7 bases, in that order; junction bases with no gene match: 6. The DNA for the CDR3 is TGTGCCATCAGTGAGGGGACAGGCGAGGATGAAGCTTTCTTT. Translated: CAISEGTGEDEAFF.

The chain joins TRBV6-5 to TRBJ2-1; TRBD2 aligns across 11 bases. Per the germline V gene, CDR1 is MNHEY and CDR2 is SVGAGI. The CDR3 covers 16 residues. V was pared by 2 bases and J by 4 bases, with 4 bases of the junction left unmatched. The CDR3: CASSYALAGGYNEQFF. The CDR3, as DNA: TGTGCCAGCAGTTACGCCTTAGCGGGAGGGTACAATGAGCAGTTCTTC.

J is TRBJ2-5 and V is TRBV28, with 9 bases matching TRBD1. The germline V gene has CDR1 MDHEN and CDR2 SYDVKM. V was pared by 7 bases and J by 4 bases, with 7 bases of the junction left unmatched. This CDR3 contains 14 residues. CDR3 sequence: CASTDPTGGETQYF. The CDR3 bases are TGTGCCAGCACCGATCCGACAGGGGGAGAGACCCAGTACTTC.

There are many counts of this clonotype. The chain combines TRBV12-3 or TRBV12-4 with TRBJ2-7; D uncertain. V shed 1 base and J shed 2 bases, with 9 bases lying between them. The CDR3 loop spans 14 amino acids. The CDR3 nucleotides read TGTGCCAGCAGTTTAGGAACTCAGACCTACGAGCAGTACTTC. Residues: CASSLGTQTYEQYF.

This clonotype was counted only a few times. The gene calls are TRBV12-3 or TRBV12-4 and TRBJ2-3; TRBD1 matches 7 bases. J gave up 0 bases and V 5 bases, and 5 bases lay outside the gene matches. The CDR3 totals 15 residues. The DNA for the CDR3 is TGTGCCAGCAGTCACACAGGGGTTAGCACAGATACGCAGTATTTT. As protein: CASSHTGVSTDTQYF.

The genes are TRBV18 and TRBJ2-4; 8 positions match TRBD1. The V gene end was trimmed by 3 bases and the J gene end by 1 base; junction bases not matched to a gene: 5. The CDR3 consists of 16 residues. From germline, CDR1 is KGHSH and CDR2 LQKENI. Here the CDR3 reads CASSPGQGPAKNIQYF. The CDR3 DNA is TGTGCCAGCTCACCCGGACAGGGACCGGCCAAAAACATTCAGTACTTC.

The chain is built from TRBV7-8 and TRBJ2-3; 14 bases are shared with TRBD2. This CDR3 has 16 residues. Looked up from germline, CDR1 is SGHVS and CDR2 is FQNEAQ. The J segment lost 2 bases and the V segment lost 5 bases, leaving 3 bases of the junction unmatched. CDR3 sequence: CASSAGLAGATDTQYF. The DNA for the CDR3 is TGTGCCAGCAGCGCGGGACTAGCGGGGGCCACAGATACGCAGTATTTT.

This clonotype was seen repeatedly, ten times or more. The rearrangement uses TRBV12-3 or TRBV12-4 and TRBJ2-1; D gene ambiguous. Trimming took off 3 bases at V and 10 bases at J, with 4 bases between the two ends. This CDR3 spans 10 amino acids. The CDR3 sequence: CASSFKEQFF. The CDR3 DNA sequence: TGTGCCAGCAGTTTTAAGGAGCAGTTCTTC.

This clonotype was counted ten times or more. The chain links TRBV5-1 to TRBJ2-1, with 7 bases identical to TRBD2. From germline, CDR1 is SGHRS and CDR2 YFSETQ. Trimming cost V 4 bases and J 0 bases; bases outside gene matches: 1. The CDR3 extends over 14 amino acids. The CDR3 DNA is TGCGCCAGCAGCCGCGGGAGCTCCTACAATGAGCAGTTCTTC. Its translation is CASSRGSSYNEQFF.

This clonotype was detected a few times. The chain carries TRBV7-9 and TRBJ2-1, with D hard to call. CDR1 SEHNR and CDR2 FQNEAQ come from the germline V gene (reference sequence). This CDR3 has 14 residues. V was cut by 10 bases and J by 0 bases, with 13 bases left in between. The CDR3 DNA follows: TGTGCCACCCTACTCCCGAGCTCCTACAATGAGCAGTTCTTC. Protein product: CATLLPSSYNEQFF.

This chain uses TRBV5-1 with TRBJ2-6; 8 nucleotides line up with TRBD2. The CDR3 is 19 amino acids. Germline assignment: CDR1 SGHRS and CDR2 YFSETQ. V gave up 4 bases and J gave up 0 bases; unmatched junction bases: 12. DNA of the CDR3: TGCGCCAGCAGCCCCGGGCTAATAGCGGGGAGCTCTGGGGCCAACGTCCTGACTTTC. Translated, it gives CASSPGLIAGSSGANVLTF.

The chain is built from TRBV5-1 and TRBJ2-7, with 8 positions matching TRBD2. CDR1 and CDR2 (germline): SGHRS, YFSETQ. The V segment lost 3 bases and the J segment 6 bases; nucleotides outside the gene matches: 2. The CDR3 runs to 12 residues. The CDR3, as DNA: TGCGCCAGCAGCTCTAGCGGGCTCGAGCAGTACTTC. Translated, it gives CASSSSGLEQYF.

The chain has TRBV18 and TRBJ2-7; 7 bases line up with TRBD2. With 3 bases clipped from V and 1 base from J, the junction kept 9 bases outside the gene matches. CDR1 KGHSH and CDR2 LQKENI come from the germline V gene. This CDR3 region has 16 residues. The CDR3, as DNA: TGTGCCAGCTCACCGTCTAATAGCGGGTTATCCTACGAGCAGTACTTC. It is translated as CASSPSNSGLSYEQYF. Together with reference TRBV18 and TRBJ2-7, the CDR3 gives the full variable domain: NAGVMQNPRHLVRRRGQEARLRCSPMKGHSHVYWYRQLPEEGLKFMVYLQKENIIDESGMPKERFSAEFPKEGPSILRIQQVVRGDSAAYFCASSPSNSGLSYEQYFGPGTRLTVT.

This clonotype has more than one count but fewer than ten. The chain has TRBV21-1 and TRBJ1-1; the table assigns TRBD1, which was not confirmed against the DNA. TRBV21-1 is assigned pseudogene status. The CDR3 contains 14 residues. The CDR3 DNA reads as TGTGCCAGCAGCTTACACCCAGGGGCCACTGAAGCTTTCTTT. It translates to CASSLHPGATEAFF.

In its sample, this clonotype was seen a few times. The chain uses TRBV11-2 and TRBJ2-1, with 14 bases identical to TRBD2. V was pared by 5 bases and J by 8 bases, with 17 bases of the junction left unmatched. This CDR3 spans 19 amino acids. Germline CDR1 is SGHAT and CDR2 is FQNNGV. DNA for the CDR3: TGTGCCAGCAGCACACTCCGGACTAGCGGGGGGTCTCCCCCCCATGAGCAGTTCTTC. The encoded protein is CASSTLRTSGGSPPHEQFF.

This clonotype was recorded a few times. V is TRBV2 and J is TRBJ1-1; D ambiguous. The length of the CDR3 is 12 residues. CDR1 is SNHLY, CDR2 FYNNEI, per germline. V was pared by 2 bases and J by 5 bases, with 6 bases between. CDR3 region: CASSELGTEAFF. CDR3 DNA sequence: TGTGCCAGCAGTGAATTGGGGACTGAAGCTTTCTTT.

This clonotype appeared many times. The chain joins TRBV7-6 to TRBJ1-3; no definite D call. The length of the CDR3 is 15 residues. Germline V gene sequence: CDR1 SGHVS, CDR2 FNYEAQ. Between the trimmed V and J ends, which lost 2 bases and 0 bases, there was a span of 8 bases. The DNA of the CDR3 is TGTGCCAGCAGCTTAAGACCCAGCTCTGGAAACACCATATATTTT. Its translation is CASSLRPSSGNTIYF.

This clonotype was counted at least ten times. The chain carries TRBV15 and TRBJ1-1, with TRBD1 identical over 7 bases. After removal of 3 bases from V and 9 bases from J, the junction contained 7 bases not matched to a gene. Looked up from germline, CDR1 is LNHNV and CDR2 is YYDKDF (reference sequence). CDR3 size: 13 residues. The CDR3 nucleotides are TGTGCCACCAGCAGCGTGAACAGGGGAAAAGCTTTCTTT. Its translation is CATSSVNRGKAFF.